The 2 T cell receptor beta chains in this list originate from one sample, sequenced in a study of shared clonotypes between healthy human individuals. Libraries were prepared by immunoSEQ multiplex PCR; TCRdb keeps only in-frame clonotypes and omits some of them. The table shows approximately 650,000 clones, with about 95% occurring only once. Naive CD8 cells, CD45RO-negative and positively selected for CCR7, excluded terminally differentiated effector memory CD45RA+ cells. The sample comprised naive CD8+ T cells sorted from blood. These receptor sequences come from a young woman in good health.

V is TRBV27 and J is TRBJ2-1; no clear D gene. Germline lookup yields CDR1 MNHEY and CDR2 SMNVEV (reference sequence). V was cut by 2 bases and J by 4 bases, with 12 bases left in between. CDR3 length equals 15 residues. CDR3 protein: CASSLGPRIYNEQFF. The CDR3 DNA reads as TGTGCCAGCAGTTTAGGCCCGAGAATATACAATGAGCAGTTCTTC.

The rearrangement uses TRBV27 and TRBJ2-1, with a possible D match to TRBD1 (5 bases). Trimming cost V 7 bases and J 14 bases, with 15 bases left between them. The CDR3 runs 11 residues. The V gene's germline CDR1 is MNHEY and CDR2 SMNVEV (reference sequence). This chain's CDR3 is CASTQGVIEFF. CDR3 bases: TGTGCCAGCACCCAAGGGGTAATTGAGTTCTTC.